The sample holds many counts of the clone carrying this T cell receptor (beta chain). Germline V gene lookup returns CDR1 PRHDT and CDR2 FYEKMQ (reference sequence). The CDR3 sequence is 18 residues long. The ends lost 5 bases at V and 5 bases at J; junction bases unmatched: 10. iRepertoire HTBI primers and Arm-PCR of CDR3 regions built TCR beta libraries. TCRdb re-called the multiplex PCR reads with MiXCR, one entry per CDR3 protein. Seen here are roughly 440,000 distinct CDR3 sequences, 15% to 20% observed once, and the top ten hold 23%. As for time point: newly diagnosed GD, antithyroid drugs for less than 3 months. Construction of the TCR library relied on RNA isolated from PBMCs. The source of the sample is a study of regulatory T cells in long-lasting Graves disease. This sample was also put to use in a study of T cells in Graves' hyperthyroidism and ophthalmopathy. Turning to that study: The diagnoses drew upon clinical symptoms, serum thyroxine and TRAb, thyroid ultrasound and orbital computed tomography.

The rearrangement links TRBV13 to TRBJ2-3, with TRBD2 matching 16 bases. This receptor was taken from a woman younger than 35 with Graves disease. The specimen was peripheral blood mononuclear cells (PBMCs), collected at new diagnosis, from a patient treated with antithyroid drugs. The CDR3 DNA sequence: TGTGCCAGCAGCCACTCAGGGACTAGCGGGAGGGGCATAGATACGCAGTATTTT. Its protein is CASSHSGTSGRGIDTQYF.